This TCR beta chain was identified in a study of preoperative IRX-2 immunotherapy in early breast cancer. Germline CDR1 is SGHTA and CDR2 is FQGNSA. The CDR3 has 16 amino acids. The germline V and J ends were trimmed by 1 base and 5 bases, with 18 bases remaining between them. The table came from immunoSEQ multiplex PCR; TCRdb's copy has only in-frame clones and leaves some out. The sample carries almost 35,000 clones, over 90% recorded once. Treatment noted: preoperative locoregional IRX-2 cytokine immunotherapy. Samples came from a phase Ib trial of preoperative locoregional IRX-2 cytokine immunotherapy.

The J gene is TRBJ2-7, the V gene TRBV7-2; tentatively, D is TRBD2 (6 bases). Sample acquisition took place from a patient treated with IRX-2 immunotherapy. The receptor was derived from a human donor with breast cancer. CDR3 bases: TGTGCCAGCAGCTTAGTGGGTTCGGGGGTCGACGACGAGCAGTACTTC. Residues: CASSLVGSGVDDEQYF.